A single T cell receptor beta chain is shown here with its context. The antigen remains undetermined. This specimen belongs to a study of T cell repertoires in cytomegalovirus infection. TCRdb fed the reads into MiXCR, producing one record per CDR3 protein. The sample carries around 770,000 distinct CDR3 sequences, 25% to 35% recorded once. Germline V gene lookup returns CDR1 MGHRA and CDR2 YSYEKL. Between the trimmed V and J ends, which lost 3 bases and 8 bases, there was a span of 11 bases. This CDR3 is built from 13 residues. This sequence was found in a human donor in good health (CMV status not recorded). Some clones in this sample may be carry-over from other donors' samples. The sequenced sample was cultured CD8+ T cells from PBMCs, obtained from culture after CMV antigen stimulation. This sequence joins TRBV4-1 and TRBJ1-5; D uncertain. Written as DNA, the CDR3 is TGCGCCAGCAGCCAGGCTTTTATAAAGCCCCAGCATTTT. This codes for CASSQAFIKPQHF.